This record looks at one T cell receptor beta chain sequence and its context. Its antigen is not known. These data come from a study of graft-versus-host responses after intestinal transplantation. Background on the study: Following induction with anti-thymocyte globulin, all recipients were given tacrolimus and steroids for three to four years. Study results and caveats: GvH clones surfaced in recipient marrow, some emerging earlier in ileum or blood. Early post-transplant falls in HvG clones accompanied the peak levels of circulating GvH clones.

Clones were read by immunoSEQ multiplex PCR, and TCRdb kept only the in-frame ones, dropping some. The sample carries some 130,000 clones, approximately 94% recorded once. This CDR3 region has 13 residues. The germline V gene has CDR1 GTSNPN and CDR2 SVGIG (reference sequence). V was pared by 0 bases and J by 2 bases, with 8 bases between. The starting material was unstimulated CD4+ T cells sorted from spleen or lymph node cells, obtained before intestinal transplant. V and J are TRBV30 and TRBJ2-7; D not resolved. This sequence was found in a human donor who received an intestinal transplant. The chain's CDR3 is CAWSVVSTYEQYF. CDR3 DNA sequence: TGTGCCTGGAGTGTAGTCTCAACCTACGAGCAGTACTTC.